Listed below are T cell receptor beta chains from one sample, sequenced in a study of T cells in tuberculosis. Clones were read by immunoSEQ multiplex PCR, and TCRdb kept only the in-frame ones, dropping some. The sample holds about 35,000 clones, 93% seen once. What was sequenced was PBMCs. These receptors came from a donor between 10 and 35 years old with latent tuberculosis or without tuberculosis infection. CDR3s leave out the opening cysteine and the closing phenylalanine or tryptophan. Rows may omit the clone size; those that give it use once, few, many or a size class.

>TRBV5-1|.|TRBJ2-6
ASSLTTGNSGANVLT
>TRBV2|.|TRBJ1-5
ALRGQGNQPQH
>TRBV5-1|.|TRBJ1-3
ASSLAARPGGNTIY
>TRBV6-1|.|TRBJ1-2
ASSEVQGAFYGYT
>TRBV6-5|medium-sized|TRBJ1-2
ASRQQGANYGYT
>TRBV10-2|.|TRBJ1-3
ASSGRDKHSGNTIY
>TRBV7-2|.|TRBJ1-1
ASGGQGGYMNTEAF
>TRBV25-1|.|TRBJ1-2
ASRAHGDYGYT
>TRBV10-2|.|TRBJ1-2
ASTRVQEYGYT
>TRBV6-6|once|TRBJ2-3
ASRWEGGDTQY
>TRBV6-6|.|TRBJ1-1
ASISRVGTEAF
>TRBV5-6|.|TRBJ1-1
ASSLSSNTEAF
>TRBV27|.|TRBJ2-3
ASTERGYTDTQY
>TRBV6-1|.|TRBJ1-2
ASPLRRVGYT
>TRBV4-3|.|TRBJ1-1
ASSQDTTYTEAF
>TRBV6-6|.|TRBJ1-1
ASSYTAEAF
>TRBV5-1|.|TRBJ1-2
ASSPGTGSNYGYT
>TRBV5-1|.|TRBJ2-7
ASTLAATSYEQY
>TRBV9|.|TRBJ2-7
ASSVAPGTYEQY
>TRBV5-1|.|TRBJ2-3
ASIAGVADGTDTQY
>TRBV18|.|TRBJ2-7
ASSGRATYEQY
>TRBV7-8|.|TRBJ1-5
ASSPAGGNQPQH
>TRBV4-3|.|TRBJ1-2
ASSQGGGGLYGYT
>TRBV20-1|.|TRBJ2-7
SARDEVLEY